These 8 T cell receptor beta chains were sequenced from one sample in a study of T-cell reconstitution after alpha-beta-depleted transplantation in children. As it was prepared, the TCRbeta library received unique molecular identifiers. TCRdb processed the PCR reads anew with MiXCR; each CDR3 protein has one entry. The table lists some 840,000 distinct CDR3 sequences, roughly 15% of them singletons. Sequences were derived from PBMCs, mostly from graft donor cells, sampled 360 days after TCRalphabeta/CD19-depleted stem cell transplant. These receptors were taken from a male patient between 5 and 17 years old who had a stem cell transplant for acute lymphoblastic leukemia, so the T cells may come from the graft donor.

The chain couples TRBV7-4 to TRBJ2-3, with D tentatively TRBD2 (6 bases). The CDR3 length is 14 residues. Trimming took 6 bases from V and 0 from J, leaving 10 bases between them. Looked up from germline, CDR1 is SGHVT and CDR2 is SQSDAQ. Here the CDR3 reads CASRAGRSTDTQYF. Written as DNA, the CDR3 is TGTGCCAGCAGGGCGGGACGGAGCACAGATACGCAGTATTTT.

This clonotype was found a few times. The chain recombines TRBV29-1 with TRBJ2-1; perhaps TRBD1 as D (6 bases). Trimming took off 7 bases at V and 6 bases at J, with 19 bases between the two ends. CDR1 and CDR2 (germline): SQVTM, ANQGSEA. This CDR3 is 14 amino acids long. DNA for the CDR3: TGCAGCGACCTCAGGGGACCTTCTATCAATGAGCAGTTCTTC. Residues: CSDLRGPSINEQFF.

The genes are TRBV5-1 and TRBJ2-1, with D perhaps being TRBD1 or TRBD2 (5 bases each). V lost 3 bases to trimming and J lost 5 bases, with 9 bases between them. This CDR3 comprises 13 residues. Germline loops: CDR1 SGHRS, CDR2 YFSETQ. CDR3 in amino acids: CASSWGIDNEQFF. CDR3 in DNA: TGCGCCAGCAGCTGGGGGATCGACAATGAGCAGTTCTTC.

This clonotype was seen a handful of times. J is TRBJ1-2 and V is TRBV5-1; TRBD1 is a possible D gene (6 bases). The V gene's germline CDR1 is SGHRS and CDR2 YFSETQ. The V and J ends lost 5 bases and 6 bases respectively, with 14 bases between them. The CDR3 spans 13 residues. Written as DNA, the CDR3 is TGCGCCAGCAGGCCCGCGACAGGTGATGGCTACACCTTC. Amino acids: CASRPATGDGYTF.

This clonotype was recorded many times. The chain has TRBV6-5 and TRBJ1-1; a possible D gene is TRBD1 (6 bases). Germline V CDR1 and CDR2: MNHEY, SVGAGI. The CDR3 is 11 residues long. V was cut by 8 bases and J by 5 bases, with 9 bases left in between. The CDR3 reads CASGQGTEAFF. CDR3 in DNA: TGTGCCAGCGGCCAGGGGACTGAAGCTTTCTTT.

The gene calls are TRBV5-1 and TRBJ1-5; TRBD1 might be the D (6 bases). In germline, CDR1 is SGHRS, CDR2 YFSETQ. V was pared by 2 bases and J by 2 bases, with 11 bases between. This CDR3 comprises 15 residues. The CDR3 loop is CASSFSGAGNQPQHF. The CDR3 DNA reads as TGCGCCAGCAGCTTCTCAGGGGCCGGCAATCAGCCCCAGCATTTT.

The chain employs TRBV12-3 or TRBV12-4 and TRBJ2-5, with a weak D call TRBD2 (6 bases). This CDR3 comprises 15 residues. V was cut by 7 bases and J by 2 bases, with 17 bases left in between. The CDR3 coding sequence is TGTGCCAGCACCAGAAGGGCGGCGGGACAAGAGACCCAGTACTTC. Amino acids: CASTRRAAGQETQYF.

This clonotype showed up just a few times. V and J are TRBV4-1 and TRBJ2-3; D is perhaps TRBD2 (6 bases). Germline V CDR1 and CDR2: MGHRA, YSYEKL. This CDR3 has 18 residues. The V and J ends lost 8 bases and 3 bases respectively, with 27 bases between them. CDR3 DNA: TGCGCCAGCTCGCCAATTGGGCGAATCAGCGGGTTGACAGATACGCAGTATTTT. It is translated as CASSPIGRISGLTDTQYF.